The 16 T cell receptor beta chains given below trace back to one sample, sequenced in a study of STAT5B mutations in CD4+ large granular lymphocyte leukemia. TCRdb's copy holds only in-frame clones and misses some; the assay was immunoSEQ multiplex PCR. The sample includes 40,000 to 55,000 clones, 80% to 85% seen only once; the top ten take 0.3% to 0.4%. Sequencing used CD4+ T cells from blood buffy coats. These receptors all stem from a human donor in good health.

This chain links TRBV5-6 with TRBJ2-2; 8 bases are shared with TRBD1. CDR1 SGHDT and CDR2 YYEEEE come from the germline V gene. Germline trimming cut 2 bases from V and 6 bases from J; bases unmatched to any gene: 9. CDR3 length: 16 residues. CDR3 sequence: CASSFTLDREAGELFF. The DNA for the CDR3 is TGTGCCAGCAGCTTCACGCTGGACAGGGAGGCCGGGGAGCTGTTTTTT.

The rearrangement links TRBV11-2 to TRBJ2-1, with a possible D match to TRBD2 (5 bases). Germline values: CDR1 SGHAT, CDR2 FQNNGV. Trimming pared 4 bases from V and 2 bases from J, leaving 12 bases between. This CDR3 is 15 amino acids long. For the CDR3, the DNA is TGTGCCAGCAGCTCTCTAGTGGGAGCCTACAATGAGCAGTTCTTC. Amino acid sequence: CASSSLVGAYNEQFF.

This rearrangement joins TRBV5-1 to TRBJ1-2, with TRBD1 identical over 10 bases. Per the germline V gene, CDR1 is SGHRS and CDR2 is YFSETQ. The V and J ends lost 0 bases and 8 bases, in that order; junction bases with no gene match: 13. CDR3 size: 17 residues. The CDR3 DNA reads TGCGCCAGCAGCTTGGCCTTGAAAGGACAGGGGGAAACGGGCTACACCTTC. Protein: CASSLALKGQGETGYTF.

J is TRBJ2-5 and V is TRBV5-1; TRBD2 matches at 9 bases. The V gene's germline CDR1 is SGHRS and CDR2 YFSETQ. The ends lost 0 bases at V and 5 bases at J; junction bases unmatched: 8. This CDR3 is built from 16 residues. Here the CDR3 DNA reads TGCGCCAGCAGCTTGGGGGGACTAGCTTTCGCGGAGACCCAGTACTTC. This encodes CASSLGGLAFAETQYF.

This clone came up a few times. The V and J genes are TRBV20-1 and TRBJ1-2, with TRBD1 identical over 8 bases. The CDR3 extends over 11 amino acids. CDR1 DFQATT and CDR2 SNEGSKA come from the germline V gene (reference sequence). V was clipped by 3 bases and J by 8 bases; unmatched bases: 2. The CDR3 here is CSASRGQGYTF. The CDR3 nucleotides read TGCAGTGCTAGCAGGGGGCAAGGCTACACCTTC.

The chain is built from TRBV5-4 and TRBJ2-7, with a possible D match to TRBD2 (5 bases). Germline loops: CDR1 SGHNT, CDR2 YYREEE (reference sequence). This CDR3 spans 14 amino acids. The V gene lost 1 base and the J gene lost 3 bases, with 11 bases spanning the gap. CDR3 sequence reads: CASSLLGSSYEQYF. The CDR3 region has the DNA TGTGCCAGCAGCTTGTTAGGGAGTAGCTACGAGCAGTACTTC.

On this clone: The junction and the germline gene differ at one end; a read error may be behind it. This chain uses TRBV7-3 with TRBJ2-1; maybe TRBD1 (5 bases). Germline V lookup: CDR1 SGHTA, CDR2 FQGTGA. CDR3 length equals 14 residues. For the CDR3, the DNA is TGTGCCAGCAGCCTAACAGGTTCCTACAATGAGCAGTTCTTC. Its translation: CASSLTGSYNEQFF.

The chain carries TRBV6-6 and TRBJ2-5, with TRBD2 matching 10 bases. The CDR3 spans 15 residues. CDR1 is MNHNY and CDR2 is SVGAGI in the germline V gene (reference sequence). Trimming cost V 5 bases and J 1 base; bases outside gene matches: 4. CDR3 DNA: TGTGCCAGCAGTAGACTAGCGGGTGTCCAAGAGACCCAGTACTTC. It codes for CASSRLAGVQETQYF.

This chain connects TRBV5-4 to TRBJ2-2, with TRBD2 identical over 10 bases. The CDR3 spans 15 residues. V was pared by 2 bases and J by 6 bases, with 4 bases of the junction left unmatched. Germline V gene sequence: CDR1 SGHNT, CDR2 YYREEE (reference sequence). In nucleotides, the CDR3 is TGTGCCAGCAGCTTCCGGCTAGCGGGAGCCGGGGAGCTGTTTTTT. Its translation: CASSFRLAGAGELFF.

J is TRBJ2-5 and V is TRBV7-8; weak D call: TRBD1 (6 bases). Germline assignment: CDR1 SGHVS and CDR2 FQNEAQ. With 6 bases removed from V and 0 bases from J, the gap between germline ends came to 14 bases. The CDR3 extends over 15 amino acids. The DNA for the CDR3 is TGTGCCAGCAGGCAACAGGGATCTTACCAAGAGACCCAGTACTTC. Translation: CASRQQGSYQETQYF.

This chain links TRBV25-1 with TRBJ2-1; TRBD1 aligns across 9 bases. Germline values: CDR1 MGHDK, CDR2 SYGVNS. Trimming removed 2 bases from V and 10 bases from J; junction bases left unmatched: 3. This CDR3 region has 13 residues. The DNA for the CDR3 is TGTGCCAGCAGTGAAACAGGGGGCTGGGAGCAGTTCTTC. Amino acid sequence: CASSETGGWEQFF. The full variable domain, its missing parts supplied by reference TRBV25-1 and TRBJ2-1, is EADIYQTPRYLVIGTGKKITLECSQTMGHDKMYWYQQDPGMELHLIHYSYGVNSTEKGDLSSESTVSRIRTEHFPLTLESARPSHTSQYLCASSETGGWEQFFGPGTRLTVL.

The chain combines TRBV2 with TRBJ2-3, with a weak D call TRBD2 (5 bases). The CDR3 runs 14 residues. V lost 8 bases and J 2 bases, leaving 14 bases between the germline ends. The germline V gene encodes CDR1 SNHLY and CDR2 FYNNEI. CDR3 amino acids: CASSISGTTDTQYF. The CDR3 DNA reads as TGTGCCAGCTCGATCAGCGGCACCACAGATACGCAGTATTTT. The whole variable domain, filled in from reference TRBV2 and TRBJ2-3, reads EPEVTQTPSHQVTQMGQEVILRCVPISNHLYFYWYRQILGQKVEFLVSFYNNEISEKSEIFDDQFSVERPDGSNFTLKIRSTKLEDSAMYFCASSISGTTDTQYFGPGTRLTVL.

The genes are TRBV16 and TRBJ2-7; 10 nucleotides match TRBD2. Trimming took 5 bases from V and 2 from J; bases not matched to a gene: 6. Germline lookup yields CDR1 KGHSY and CDR2 FQNENV. This CDR3 is built from 15 residues. The DNA for the CDR3 is TGTGCCAGCAGCTACACTAGCGGGATTACCTACGAGCAGTACTTC. It is translated as CASSYTSGITYEQYF.

V gene TRBV5-4 combines with J gene TRBJ2-5; no definite D call. CDR3 length: 12 amino acids. The V gene lost 0 bases and the J gene lost 5 bases, with 5 bases spanning the gap. Germline V gene lookup returns CDR1 SGHNT and CDR2 YYREEE (reference sequence). For the CDR3, the DNA is TGTGCCAGCAGCTTGGGTCGGGAGACCCAGTACTTC. Translated, it gives CASSLGRETQYF.

This chain links TRBV13 with TRBJ2-3; a weak D match, TRBD2 (5 bases). CDR1 and CDR2 (germline): PRHDT, FYEKMQ (reference sequence). There are 14 residues in the CDR3. With 1 base removed from V and 3 bases from J, the gap between germline ends came to 8 bases. The CDR3 coding sequence is TGTGCCAGCAGCTTAGTAGCGCGAACAGATACGCAGTATTTT. Amino acids: CASSLVARTDTQYF.

The rearrangement links TRBV5-1 to TRBJ1-2; D gene uncertain. CDR1 is SGHRS, CDR2 YFSETQ, per germline. V lost 4 bases and J 6 bases, leaving 10 bases between the germline ends. The CDR3 is made up of 12 amino acids. CDR3 in DNA: TGCGCCAGCAGCCGCGATCGAGATGGCTACACCTTC. Protein: CASSRDRDGYTF.